This T cell receptor beta chain was recovered during a study of T cell repertoires in cytomegalovirus infection. Study background: Public signatures in TCR beta pointed to CMV infection and matching HLA type. General study results and limits: Individuals carrying CMV plus the relevant HLA were identified by cumulative frequency of public TCR beta families.

TCRdb recomputed calls from the reads with MiXCR, one row per CDR3 protein. The sample lists roughly 350,000 distinct CDR3 sequences, about 35% occurring once. The CDR3 extends over 14 amino acids. Trimming removed 6 bases at V and 3 bases at J, with 14 bases between. Germline CDR1 is WNHNN and CDR2 is SYGVQD (reference sequence). Worth noting for this clonotype: Its antigen is not identified.

The sample here was cultured PBMCs, taken from culture after CMV antigen stimulation. The J gene is TRBJ2-5, the V gene TRBV10-1; D possibly corresponds to TRBD2 (7 bases). This TCR came from a human donor in good health (CMV status not recorded). Some clones in this sample may be carry-over from other donors' samples. CDR3 nucleotide sequence: TGCGCCAGCAGGAGGGGGGGGGTCAAAGAGACCCAGTACTTC. Translating it yields CASRRGGVKETQYF.